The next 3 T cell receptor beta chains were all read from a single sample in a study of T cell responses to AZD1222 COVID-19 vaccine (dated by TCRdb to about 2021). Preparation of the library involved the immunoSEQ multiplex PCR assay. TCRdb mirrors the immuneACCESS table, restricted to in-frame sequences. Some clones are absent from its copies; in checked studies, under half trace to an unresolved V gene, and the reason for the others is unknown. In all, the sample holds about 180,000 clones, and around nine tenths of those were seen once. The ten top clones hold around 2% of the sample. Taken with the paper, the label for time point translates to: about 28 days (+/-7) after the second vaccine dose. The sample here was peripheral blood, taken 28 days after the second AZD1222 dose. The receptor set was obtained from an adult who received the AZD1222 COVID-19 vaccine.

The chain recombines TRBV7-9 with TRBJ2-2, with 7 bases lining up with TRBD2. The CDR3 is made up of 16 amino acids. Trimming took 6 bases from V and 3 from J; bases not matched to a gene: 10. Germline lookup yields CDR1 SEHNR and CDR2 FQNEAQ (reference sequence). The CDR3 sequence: CASRSSLGRDTGELFF. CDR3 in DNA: TGTGCCAGCAGATCGTCGCTGGGGAGGGACACCGGGGAGCTGTTTTTT.

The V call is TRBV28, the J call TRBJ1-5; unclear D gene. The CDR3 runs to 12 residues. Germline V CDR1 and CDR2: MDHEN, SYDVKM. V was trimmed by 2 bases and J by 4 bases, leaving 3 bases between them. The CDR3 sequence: CASSLGNQPQHF. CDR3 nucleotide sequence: TGTGCCAGCAGTTTAGGGAATCAGCCCCAGCATTTT.

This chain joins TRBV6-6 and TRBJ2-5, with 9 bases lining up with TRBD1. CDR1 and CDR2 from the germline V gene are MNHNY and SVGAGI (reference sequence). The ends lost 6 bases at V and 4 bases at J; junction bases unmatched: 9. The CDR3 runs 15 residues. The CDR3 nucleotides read TGTGCCAGCAGCCCGGACAGGGGAGGAGGAGAGACCCAGTACTTC. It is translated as CASSPDRGGGETQYF.